One T cell receptor (beta chain) is described in this entry. This specimen comes from a study of cytomegalovirus exposure and HLA in healthy donors. The PCR contained 60 Vbeta and 13 Jbeta primers. Clones were read by immunoSEQ multiplex PCR, and TCRdb kept only the in-frame ones, dropping some. The sample includes roughly 80,000 clones, about 84% of them seen just once. CDR3 length: 16 amino acids. V shed 2 bases and J shed 1 base, with 14 bases lying between them. Germline V gives CDR1 SGHTA, CDR2 FQGTGA. What was sequenced was PBMCs. V usage is TRBV7-3 and J usage is TRBJ1-1; TRBD1 might be the D (6 bases). The sequence came from a man between 35 and 55 years old in good health and CMV-seronegative. The CDR3 region is CASSLGPGGPNTEAFF. CDR3 nucleotides: TGTGCCAGCAGCTTAGGGCCGGGGGGGCCGAACACTGAAGCTTTCTTT.